Listed below are T cell receptor beta chains from one sample, sequenced in a study of beta chain features in type 1 diabetes. This table comes from immunoSEQ multiplex PCR, and its TCRdb copy is limited to in-frame clones, with some not included. Of roughly 230,000 clones listed, 9% to 10% are singletons. The sequencing sample was made of naive CD4+ T cells from blood. The receptor set was obtained from a woman younger than 30 in good health. The CDR3 runs from the conserved cysteine through the conserved F or W. The D gene is left open where the match is weak. Expanded clones are given a class, and other clones once, few, many or no size at all.

abundance	j_gene	v_gene	d_gene	CDR3aa	CDR3nt
many	TRBJ2-3	TRBV7-9	TRBD2	CASSSLAGATDTQYF	TGTGCCAGCAGCTCACTAGCGGGAGCCACAGATACGCAGTATTTT
-	TRBJ1-1	TRBV5-1	-	CASSIGTRVLNTEAFF	TGCGCCAGCTCTATCGGTACTCGGGTGTTAAACACTGAAGCTTTCTTT
few	TRBJ2-7	TRBV30	-	CAWTVGGVEQYF	TGTGCCTGGACTGTAGGGGGGGTCGAGCAGTACTTC
-	TRBJ2-2	TRBV9	TRBD1	CASSVTGGPNTGELFF	TGTGCCAGCAGCGTAACAGGGGGCCCTAACACCGGGGAGCTGTTTTTT
few	TRBJ2-3	TRBV10-3	-	CAISGISGHTDTQYF	TGTGCCATCAGTGGGATCTCAGGTCACACAGATACGCAGTATTTT
few	TRBJ2-5	TRBV5-4	-	CASSPQGLPRGETQYF	TGTGCCAGCAGCCCCCAGGGCCTTCCTCGTGGGGAGACCCAGTACTTC
few	TRBJ2-7	TRBV7-2	-	CASSWGGAGSYEQYF	TGTGCCAGCTCCTGGGGGGGCGCCGGCTCCTACGAGCAGTACTTC
-	TRBJ2-7	TRBV7-2	-	CASSLVVPVEQYF	TGTGCCAGCAGCTTAGTTGTTCCCGTCGAGCAGTACTTC
-	TRBJ1-4	TRBV5-1	TRBD1	CASTYGGGQGSEKLFF	TGCGCCAGCACTTATGGTGGGGGACAGGGATCCGAAAAACTGTTTTTT
-	TRBJ1-6	TRBV9	-	CASSAAGGGRGSPLHF	TGTGCCAGCAGCGCCGCGGGGGGGGGCAGGGGCTCACCCCTCCACTTT
few	TRBJ2-1	TRBV10-3	-	CAISAGTPNEQFF	TGTGCCATCAGTGCCGGGACACCAAATGAGCAGTTCTTC
few	TRBJ2-3	TRBV19	TRBD2	CASSGGRSTDTQYF	TGTGCCAGTAGTGGCGGGAGGAGCACAGATACGCAGTATTTT
few	TRBJ2-5	TRBV18	-	CASKNWTGETQYF	TGTGCCAGCAAGAACTGGACGGGGGAGACCCAGTACTTC
-	TRBJ2-7	TRBV25-1	-	CASSPAGTQLHEQYF	TGTGCCAGCAGCCCGGCCGGGACACAACTCCACGAGCAGTACTTC
few	TRBJ2-2	TRBV18	TRBD2	CASSPIAGAVTGELFF	TGTGCCAGCTCACCCATAGCGGGAGCGGTCACCGGGGAGCTGTTTTTT
few	TRBJ2-7	TRBV5-1	-	CASSLNPDTARYEQYF	TGCGCCAGCAGCTTGAACCCAGACACGGCCCGCTACGAGCAGTACTTC
few	TRBJ2-1	TRBV5-1	TRBD2	CASSFSTIIAGGSLNEQFF	TGCGCCAGCAGCTTCTCCACAATAATAGCGGGAGGTTCCCTCAATGAGCAGTTCTTC
-	TRBJ1-1	TRBV6-4	-	CASSLTRYTEAFF	TGTGCCAGCAGCTTGACACGTTACACTGAAGCTTTCTTT
-	TRBJ1-2	TRBV5-1	TRBD1	CASSSTGDDYGYTF	TGCGCCAGCAGCTCGACAGGGGATGACTATGGCTACACCTTC
few	TRBJ2-5	TRBV11-2	-	CASRPLGEETQYF	TGTGCCAGCCGTCCGTTAGGAGAAGAGACCCAGTACTTC
few	TRBJ1-2	TRBV5-1	TRBD1	CASSRGTGNTFYGYTF	TGCGCCAGCAGCCGCGGGACAGGAAATACTTTCTATGGCTACACCTTC
few	TRBJ1-5	TRBV7-8	-	CASSLGSGVNQPQHF	TGTGCCAGCAGCTTAGGGTCGGGGGTGAATCAGCCCCAGCATTTT
-	TRBJ1-4	TRBV5-1	-	CASSLAQTNEKLFF	TGCGCCAGCAGCTTGGCGCAGACTAATGAAAAACTGTTTTTT
few	TRBJ1-2	TRBV2	-	CASSEGQQSPGYTF	TGTGCCAGCAGTGAGGGCCAGCAGTCCCCTGGCTACACCTTC
few	TRBJ1-4	TRBV5-4	-	CASSNAGETNEKLFF	TGTGCCAGCAGCAACGCCGGGGAGACTAATGAAAAACTGTTTTTT
-	TRBJ1-6	TRBV7-9	-	CASRELAGYNSPLHF	TGTGCCAGCAGGGAACTTGCGGGGTATAATTCACCCCTCCACTTT
few	TRBJ2-5	TRBV2	TRBD2	CASSEDSGRAGETQYF	TGTGCCAGCAGTGAGGATAGCGGGAGGGCCGGAGAGACCCAGTACTTC
-	TRBJ2-7	TRBV4-2	TRBD2	CASSRGTSGRDAYEQYF	TGTGCCAGCAGCCGCGGGACTAGCGGGAGGGACGCCTACGAGCAGTACTTC
few	TRBJ1-2	TRBV6-1	TRBD1	CASSAGQGSYGYTF	TGTGCCAGCAGTGCTGGACAGGGTTCCTATGGCTACACCTTC
few	TRBJ2-6	TRBV19	-	CASSIGPPGANVLTF	TGTGCCAGTAGTATAGGGCCCCCTGGGGCCAACGTCCTGACTTTC
-	TRBJ1-1	TRBV30	TRBD1	CAWRGQGRVTEAFF	TGTGCCTGGAGGGGACAGGGTCGGGTCACTGAAGCTTTCTTT
-	TRBJ2-5	TRBV28	TRBD1	CASSLWTGKETQYF	TGTGCCAGCAGTCTCTGGACAGGGAAAGAGACCCAGTACTTC
-	TRBJ2-2	TRBV9	TRBD2	CASSVASSGARGELFF	TGTGCCAGCAGCGTGGCGTCTAGCGGGGCCCGGGGGGAGCTGTTTTTT
-	TRBJ1-2	TRBV7-9	-	CASSKESYGYTF	TGTGCCAGCAGCAAAGAGAGTTATGGCTACACCTTC
-	TRBJ2-7	TRBV7-2	TRBD2	CASSLGLAGGYEQYF	TGTGCCAGCAGCTTAGGGCTAGCGGGAGGCTACGAGCAGTACTTC
-	TRBJ1-6	TRBV25-1	TRBD1	CASRSPGQLYNSPLHF	TGTGCCAGCAGATCTCCGGGACAGTTATATAATTCACCCCTCCACTTT
-	TRBJ2-3	TRBV5-1	TRBD2	CASSYLGLGTDTQYF	TGCGCCAGCAGCTATCTAGGACTAGGCACAGATACGCAGTATTTT
-	TRBJ2-7	TRBV11-1	-	CASSLAPGEAYEQYF	TGTGCCAGCAGCTTAGCGCCCGGGGAAGCCTACGAGCAGTACTTC
few	TRBJ2-3	TRBV27	TRBD2	CASSFGAGVTDTQYF	TGTGCCAGCAGTTTCGGAGCGGGGGTCACAGATACGCAGTATTTT
-	TRBJ2-1	TRBV5-1	-	CASSWGSQGAEQFF	TGCGCCAGCAGCTGGGGGTCACAGGGCGCTGAGCAGTTCTTC